These T cell receptor beta chains were read from a single sample in a study of regulatory T cells in long-lasting Graves disease. Via MiXCR, TCRdb re-called the multiplex PCR reads, giving one row per CDR3 protein. The sample carries 600,000 to 850,000 distinct CDR3 sequences, 30% recorded once. The input for sequencing was peripheral blood mononuclear cells (PBMCs), taken when the disease was refractory, from a patient treated with antithyroid drugs. These receptors were obtained from a female donor with Graves disease. Both conserved end residues are part of each CDR3. A D gene is named only where the DNA matches it firmly. Clone size appears in some rows only: once, few, many, or a class for an expanded clone.

TRBJ1-5,-,TRBV20-1,-,CSADGQLYSNQPQHF,TGCAGTGCTGACGGACAGCTTTATAGCAATCAGCCCCAGCATTTT
TRBJ2-2,-,TRBV11-2,-,CASSRDLVASGGTGELFF,TGTGCCAGCAGCCGAGATCTTGTAGCGAGTGGTGGAACCGGGGAGCTGTTTTTT
TRBJ1-2,TRBD1,TRBV12-3/TRBV12-4,few,CASSLGGTGNYGYTF,TGTGCCAGCAGTTTAGGCGGGACAGGGAACTATGGCTACACCTTC
TRBJ1-1,-,TRBV15,-,CATSRDTGVITEAFF,TGTGCCACCAGCAGAGATACAGGCGTTATCACTGAAGCTTTCTTT
TRBJ1-5,TRBD1,TRBV7-3,-,CASSSPRGRDRGLNQPQHF,TGTGCCAGCAGCTCTCCCCGAGGTCGGGACAGGGGACTCAATCAGCCCCAGCATTTT
TRBJ1-1,TRBD1,TRBV12-3/TRBV12-4,few,CASSFHPGQFMNTEAFF,TGTGCCAGCAGTTTCCACCCGGGACAGTTCATGAACACTGAAGCTTTCTTT
TRBJ1-6,-,TRBV6-1,few,CASSHRARAENSPLHF,TGTGCCAGCAGTCATCGTGCCAGGGCGGAAAATTCACCCCTCCACTTT
TRBJ2-7,-,TRBV11-2,many,CASSLDFHEQYF,TGTGCCAGCAGCTTAGACTTCCACGAGCAGTACTTC
TRBJ2-7,-,TRBV3-1,few,CASSQGRGPTEQYF,TGTGCCAGCAGCCAAGGGCGGGGGCCTACCGAGCAGTACTTC
TRBJ1-2,TRBD1,TRBV30,-,CAWGRGLGGYTF,TGTGCCTGGGGCAGGGGGTTGGGAGGCTACACCTTC
TRBJ2-6,-,TRBV6-4,-,CASTKGVSLSGANVLTF,TGTGCCAGCACCAAGGGGGTCTCTCTCTCTGGGGCCAACGTCCTGACTTTC
TRBJ1-4,TRBD1,TRBV28,many,CASSRTGRSEKLFF,TGTGCCAGCAGTAGGACAGGGAGGAGTGAAAAACTGTTTTTT
TRBJ2-7,-,TRBV5-1,-,CASSLSRLYEQYF,TGCGCCAGCAGCTTGTCCAGGCTCTACGAGCAGTACTTC
TRBJ1-4,-,TRBV2,many,CASSDWSSGATNEKLFF,TGTGCCAGCAGTGATTGGAGTTCGGGGGCAACTAATGAAAAACTGTTTTTT
TRBJ1-1,-,TRBV12-3/TRBV12-4,few,CASSFVPDVNTEAFF,TGTGCCAGCAGTTTTGTGCCGGATGTGAACACTGAAGCTTTCTTT
TRBJ1-2,TRBD1,TRBV7-3,-,CASSPADRGRGTNYGYTF,TGTGCCAGCAGCCCTGCGGACAGGGGCCGAGGGACTAACTATGGCTACACCTTC
TRBJ2-6,-,TRBV6-9,-,CASSYVGVGANVLTF,TGTGCCAGCAGTTACGTGGGAGTTGGGGCCAACGTCCTGACTTTC
TRBJ2-2,-,TRBV10-3,many,CAISENDSVGGGTGELFF,TGTGCCATCAGTGAGAACGACAGTGTTGGCGGTGGCACCGGGGAGCTGTTTTTT
TRBJ2-1,TRBD2,TRBV12-3/TRBV12-4,-,CASSFPQGSGRNEQFF,TGTGCCAGCAGTTTTCCACAGGGTAGCGGGAGGAATGAGCAGTTCTTC
TRBJ2-7,-,TRBV6-1,-,CASRKNRDPYEQYF,TGTGCCAGCAGAAAAAACAGGGACCCCTACGAGCAGTACTTC
TRBJ1-1,-,TRBV11-2,-,CASSLDLGRNTEAFF,TGTGCCAGCAGCTTAGATTTGGGTCGGAACACTGAAGCTTTCTTT
TRBJ2-5,TRBD2,TRBV7-3,-,CASSQMGGKNGETQYF,TGTGCCAGCAGTCAAATGGGGGGGAAAAATGGAGAGACCCAGTACTTC
TRBJ2-7,TRBD2,TRBV19,-,CASSKLAGEGPPEQYF,TGTGCCAGTAGTAAATTAGCGGGAGAGGGACCCCCCGAGCAGTACTTC
TRBJ2-5,TRBD2,TRBV12-3/TRBV12-4,few,CASSFWGGETQYF,TGTGCCAGCAGTTTCTGGGGGGGAGAGACCCAGTACTTC
TRBJ1-3,-,TRBV9,-,CASSVGSMLSGNTIYF,TGTGCCAGCAGCGTAGGGTCCATGCTCTCTGGAAACACCATATATTTT
TRBJ2-7,TRBD2,TRBV7-2,-,CASSLRGRLVSHEQYF,TGTGCCAGCAGCTTGCGCGGGAGGCTCGTCTCCCACGAGCAGTACTTC
TRBJ2-2,-,TRBV7-3,few,CASSLGFRGQYTGELFF,TGTGCCAGCAGCTTGGGTTTCCGAGGACAGTACACCGGGGAGCTGTTTTTT
TRBJ1-2,-,TRBV12-3/TRBV12-4,many,CASSLALGALGYTF,TGTGCCAGCAGTTTAGCGCTGGGGGCTCTTGGCTACACCTTC
TRBJ1-5,-,TRBV6-1,-,CASSRRRGAGDQPQHF,TGTGCCAGCAGTCGTAGACGCGGGGCCGGGGATCAGCCCCAGCATTTT
TRBJ1-4,TRBD1,TRBV6-5,-,CASSYGTGTGEKLFF,TGTGCCAGCAGTTACGGGACAGGGACAGGCGAAAAACTGTTTTTT
TRBJ1-1,-,TRBV20-1,few,CSARDPLTQNTEAFF,TGCAGTGCTAGAGATCCGCTAACACAGAACACTGAAGCTTTCTTT
TRBJ2-6,-,TRBV27,-,CASSGLGSGANVLTF,TGTGCCAGCAGTGGGCTCGGCTCTGGGGCCAACGTCCTGACTTTC
TRBJ1-2,-,TRBV12-3/TRBV12-4,many,CASSLIGFFYGYTF,TGTGCCAGCAGTTTAATCGGGTTCTTCTATGGCTACACCTTC
TRBJ1-1,-,TRBV13,-,CASSPPSVWNSEAFF,TGTGCCAGCAGCCCCCCGTCGGTTTGGAACTCTGAAGCTTTCTTT
TRBJ1-2,TRBD1,TRBV9,few,CASSVEDRLNYGYTF,TGTGCCAGCAGCGTAGAGGACAGGCTAAACTATGGCTACACCTTC
TRBJ1-2,TRBD1,TRBV10-3,-,CAISVETGYGYTF,TGTGCCATCAGTGTGGAGACAGGGTACGGCTACACCTTC
TRBJ1-1,-,TRBV19,-,CASQHREEMNTEAFF,TGTGCCAGCCAACACAGGGAGGAAATGAACACTGAAGCTTTCTTT
TRBJ1-3,-,TRBV6-1,-,CASSEQGSSGNTIYF,TGTGCCAGCAGTGAACAGGGAAGCTCTGGAAACACCATATATTTT
TRBJ2-5,TRBD2,TRBV9,few,CASSVTGGYQETQYF,TGTGCCAGCAGCGTTACGGGAGGGTACCAAGAGACCCAGTACTTC
TRBJ2-4,TRBD2,TRBV20-1,few,CSARDRSGRYKNIQYF,TGCAGTGCTAGAGACCGCAGCGGGAGGTACAAAAACATTCAGTACTTC
TRBJ2-5,-,TRBV2,many,CASSEEAGETQYF,TGTGCCAGCAGTGAGGAGGCTGGGGAGACCCAGTACTTC
TRBJ1-5,TRBD1,TRBV28,few,CASSPSKTGRNQPQHF,TGTGCCAGCAGCCCTTCAAAGACAGGGCGCAATCAGCCCCAGCATTTT
TRBJ1-2,TRBD1,TRBV29-1,-,CSVGQGIGGYTF,TGCAGCGTTGGACAGGGGATCGGTGGCTACACCTTC
TRBJ1-2,-,TRBV27,many,CASSLSPTYGYTF,TGTGCCAGCAGCTTATCCCCAACCTATGGCTACACCTTC
TRBJ2-1,TRBD2,TRBV27,-,CASSLLVNSGRADNEQFF,TGTGCCAGCAGTTTATTGGTGAATAGCGGGAGGGCAGACAATGAGCAGTTCTTC
TRBJ1-2,-,TRBV12-5,few,CASAPPPGFGYTF,TGTGCTAGCGCTCCTCCCCCGGGCTTTGGCTACACCTTC
TRBJ1-1,-,TRBV18,many,CASSGSDGLEAFF,TGTGCCAGCTCAGGGTCCGACGGGTTGGAAGCTTTCTTT
TRBJ2-7,TRBD1,TRBV12-3/TRBV12-4,many,CASNPGQETYEQYF,TGTGCCAGCAACCCCGGACAGGAAACCTACGAGCAGTACTTC
TRBJ2-7,TRBD1,TRBV18,-,CASSGQGKTYEQYF,TGTGCCAGCTCAGGACAGGGGAAAACCTACGAGCAGTACTTC
TRBJ2-7,TRBD1,TRBV20-1,-,CSARWTGVRAEPGQQYF,TGCAGTGCTCGATGGACAGGGGTTAGGGCGGAGCCAGGTCAGCAGTACTTC
TRBJ2-1,-,TRBV7-9,once,CASSPERTRLDYNEQFF,TGTGCCAGCAGCCCGGAACGCACTAGACTTGACTACAATGAGCAGTTCTTC
TRBJ2-7,-,TRBV7-9,few,CASSSNQGSEQYF,TGTGCCAGCAGCTCCAATCAGGGGTCCGAGCAGTACTTC
TRBJ1-1,TRBD1,TRBV7-3,many,CASSLTGTGEAFF,TGTGCCAGCAGCTTAACTGGGACAGGAGAAGCTTTCTTT
TRBJ2-5,TRBD2,TRBV20-1,few,CSARDIQGGRAVQTQYF,TGCAGTGCTAGAGATATCCAAGGCGGGAGGGCCGTTCAGACCCAGTACTTC
TRBJ1-5,-,TRBV6-1,-,CASMALGEGNQPQHF,TGTGCCAGCATGGCCCTCGGGGAGGGCAATCAGCCCCAGCATTTT
TRBJ1-2,-,TRBV11-2,few,CASSLDPRGGNYGYTF,TGTGCCAGCAGCTTAGATCCCCGGGGAGGCAACTATGGCTACACCTTC
TRBJ2-7,TRBD1,TRBV20-1,-,CSARVSAGQGHGQYF,TGCAGTGCTAGAGTCTCCGCGGGACAGGGCCACGGGCAGTACTTC
TRBJ1-4,-,TRBV4-2,few,CASSLKESRRELFF,TGTGCCAGCAGCCTAAAAGAATCTCGACGGGAACTGTTTTTT
TRBJ1-5,-,TRBV28,many,CASSPRGSLYSNQPQHF,TGTGCCAGCAGTCCCCGCGGGTCCCTGTATAGCAATCAGCCCCAGCATTTT
TRBJ2-2,-,TRBV20-1,-,CSARDRGAGRTGELFF,TGCAGTGCTAGAGATCGGGGGGCGGGTCGGACCGGGGAGCTGTTTTTT